Presented here are 9 T cell receptor beta chains from one specimen sequenced in a study of cytomegalovirus exposure and HLA in healthy donors. The primer mix had 60 Vbeta and 13 Jbeta primers. Only in-frame clones appear in the TCRdb table, and some are missing; sequencing was by immunoSEQ multiplex PCR. The data show over 130,000 clones, roughly three quarters seen once. The sequenced sample was PBMCs. These TCRs come from a human donor in good health.

V and J are TRBV11-2 and TRBJ1-1, with D tentatively TRBD1 (5 bases). The CDR3 runs 15 residues. Trimming shortened V by 10 bases and J by 5 bases, and 23 bases separated the two germline ends. Per germline, CDR1 SGHAT and CDR2 FQNNGV. CDR3: CATDSEEKSSTEAFF. CDR3 nucleotides: TGTGCCACCGACAGTGAAGAGAAATCCTCAACTGAAGCTTTCTTT.

CDR3 loop: CSVSQSPSSNQPQHF. The CDR3 DNA reads as TGCAGCGTTTCCCAATCGCCGAGCAGCAATCAGCCCCAGCATTTT. The V and J genes are TRBV29-1 and TRBJ1-5; no reliable D call. Trimming shortened V by 5 bases and J by 1 base, and 15 bases separated the two germline ends. The germline V gene has CDR1 SQVTM and CDR2 ANQGSEA. The CDR3 totals 15 residues.

V is TRBV6-5 and J is TRBJ1-5; D possibly corresponds to TRBD1 (5 bases). This CDR3 is 15 amino acids long. Germline CDR1 reads MNHEY; CDR2 reads SVGAGI. Trimming removed 5 bases at V and 3 bases at J, with 14 bases between. The DNA for the CDR3 is TGTGCCAGCAGTATGACAGAGGTGAACAATCAGCCCCAGCATTTT. Translated: CASSMTEVNNQPQHF.

V is TRBV5-4 and J is TRBJ2-1, with 12 nucleotides matching TRBD2. The germline V gene has CDR1 SGHNT and CDR2 YYREEE (reference sequence). The junction had 11 bases not matched to a gene; V was cut back by 4 bases and J by 6 bases. The CDR3 is 17 amino acids. CDR3 region: CASSLRLAGASVNEQFF. The CDR3 DNA follows: TGTGCCAGCAGCCTTCGACTAGCGGGGGCCTCAGTCAATGAGCAGTTCTTC.

This clone was observed a handful of times. This chain links TRBV5-1 with TRBJ1-6; D uncertain. Germline V lookup: CDR1 SGHRS, CDR2 YFSETQ. With 4 bases removed from V and 0 bases from J, the gap between germline ends came to 11 bases. This CDR3 spans 16 amino acids. CDR3 sequence (DNA): TGCGCCAGCAGCCCCCTGGGCAGCTCCTATAATTCACCCCTCCACTTT. Translating gives CASSPLGSSYNSPLHF.

J is TRBJ1-4 and V is TRBV6-1; no firm D call. The germline V and J ends were trimmed by 1 base and 7 bases, with 13 bases remaining between them. The CDR3 extends over 15 amino acids. Looked up from germline, CDR1 is MNHNS and CDR2 is SASEGT. CDR3 sequence: CASSEVRGSPEKLFF. The CDR3 nucleotides read TGTGCCAGCAGTGAAGTCCGGGGTTCCCCTGAAAAACTGTTTTTT.

The chain is built from TRBV7-9 and TRBJ2-6, with 7 bases matching TRBD1. Trimming cost V 5 bases and J 3 bases; bases outside gene matches: 4. CDR1 is SEHNR and CDR2 is FQNEAQ in the germline V gene (reference sequence). This CDR3 is built from 15 residues. CDR3 in amino acids: CASSLRQGGANVLTF. In DNA form, the CDR3 reads TGTGCCAGCAGCCTACGACAGGGTGGGGCCAACGTCCTGACTTTC.

The rearrangement joins TRBV5-6 to TRBJ2-1; possible D gene TRBD2, 6 bases. The CDR3 is 16 amino acids. CDR1 SGHDT and CDR2 YYEEEE come from the germline V gene. V dropped 4 bases and J dropped 5 bases, with 19 bases sitting between them. Written as DNA, the CDR3 is TGTGCCAGCAGCCCCAACCCTAGCGCGACCAACAATGAGCAGTTCTTC. It codes for CASSPNPSATNNEQFF.

The chain joins TRBV12-1 to TRBJ1-1. TRBV12-1 counts as a pseudogene. The CDR3 is 15 residues long. The CDR3 DNA is TGTGCCAGCAGCTTTGCGCGGGCAGACCACCTAGAAGCTTTCTTT. It translates to CASSFARADHLEAFF.